This entry describes one TCR beta chain. Antigen unknown. The data were taken from a study of T cell responses to AZD1222 COVID-19 vaccine. Assay: immunoSEQ multiplex PCR; the TCRdb copy retains only in-frame clones and omits some. This table has 110,000 or so clones, about 92% appearing once. Points from the study as a whole: In the spike-specific TCR repertoire, nearly half reportedly target unmutated variant regions. Following two doses of AZD1222, Spike-specific TCR breadth and depth rose.

The V gene's germline CDR1 is GTSNPN and CDR2 SVGIG (reference sequence). Unmatched junction bases numbered 6, after V lost 0 bases and J lost 5 bases. This CDR3 is 15 amino acids long. This sequence joins TRBV30 and TRBJ2-3; 9 bases map to TRBD2. The sequencing here drew on peripheral blood, taken on day 0 of MenACWY control vaccination. This clonotype was sampled from an adult in good health. The CDR3 region is CAWSVGGGAGDTQYF. The CDR3 DNA is TGTGCCTGGAGTGTAGGCGGGGGGGCGGGAGATACGCAGTATTTT.